The source of this T cell receptor (beta chain) is a study of T cell responses to AZD1222 COVID-19 vaccine. General study findings and limits: Recipients of AZD1222 seropositive at baseline numbered only 6 or 7. Every sample of the repertoires postdated the peak T cell response.

This table comes from immunoSEQ multiplex PCR, and its TCRdb copy is limited to in-frame clones, with some not included. The data show 150,000 or so clones, with 70% to 90% seen just once and 5.5% held by the top ten. Comment on this clone: What it recognizes is unknown.

Germline assignment: CDR1 LNHNV and CDR2 YYDKDF (reference sequence). This CDR3 comprises 15 residues. V shed 3 bases and J 6 bases; nucleotides not matched to a gene: 3. Sequenced material: peripheral blood, taken on day 0 of MenACWY control vaccination. The chain uses TRBV15 and TRBJ1-4, with 11 bases that match TRBD1. The origin of this receptor is an adult in good health. The DNA of the CDR3 is TGTGCCACCAGCAGTGGACAGGGGGCTGATGAAAAACTGTTTTTT. Amino acid sequence: CATSSGQGADEKLFF.